The source of this T cell receptor (beta chain) is a study of cytomegalovirus exposure and HLA in healthy donors. This CDR3 is built from 14 residues. The germline V and J ends were trimmed by 4 bases and 5 bases, with 11 bases remaining between them. Germline V gene lookup returns CDR1 LNHDA and CDR2 SQIVND (reference sequence). This clone occurred once. What it binds is unknown. Study-level findings and limits: Analysis was carried out at a later point, and it linked a missense DCLRE1C variant to TCR beta V- and J-gene trimming. In a later analysis, several top co-occurrence clusters appeared linked to parvovirus B19, influenza, CMV and Epstein-Barr virus.

PCR used 60 Vbeta primers and 13 Jbeta primers. Produced via immunoSEQ multiplex PCR; TCRdb's table is partial and in-frame only. The data show about 140,000 clones, around 81% seen once. The chain is built from TRBV19 and TRBJ2-2; D gene unclear. Sequenced input: PBMCs. The source of this sequence is a man aged 45-65 years in good health and CMV-seronegative. DNA of the CDR3: TGTGCCAGTAGTAGGCGGTGGCAAACCGGGGAGCTGTTTTTT. Its protein is CASSRRWQTGELFF.